This entry lists 13 T cell receptor beta chains sequenced from one sample in a study of T cell responses to AZD1222 COVID-19 vaccine. Data came from immunoSEQ multiplex PCR; TCRdb stores just in-frame clones and leaves some out. The table shows around 78,000 clones, with 90% occurring only once. The sequencing here drew on peripheral blood, taken 28 days after the second AZD1222 dose. The origin of the receptors is an adult who received the AZD1222 COVID-19 vaccine.

The chain combines TRBV4-1 with TRBJ1-1, with a possible D match to TRBD1 (6 bases). CDR1 is MGHRA and CDR2 is YSYEKL in the germline V gene. V was pared by 2 bases and J by 4 bases, with 14 bases between. This CDR3 spans 15 amino acids. CDR3 loop: CASSQTSTGSTEAFF. Written as DNA, the CDR3 is TGCGCCAGCAGCCAAACCTCTACAGGGAGCACTGAAGCTTTCTTT.

The chain links TRBV9 to TRBJ1-5; TRBD1 might be the D (6 bases). Germline V gene lookup returns CDR1 SGDLS and CDR2 YYNGEE. The CDR3 is 18 amino acids. Trimming pared 4 bases from V and 5 bases from J, leaving 25 bases between. CDR3 loop: CASSQISRRGDSDQPQHF. In DNA, the CDR3 is TGTGCCAGCAGCCAAATCTCAAGAAGGGGGGATTCGGATCAGCCCCAGCATTTT.

J is TRBJ2-3 and V is TRBV5-1; D possibly corresponds to TRBD1 (6 bases). Germline CDR1 SGHRS, CDR2 YFSETQ. V gave up 5 bases and J gave up 0 bases, with 16 bases separating them. This CDR3 spans 16 amino acids. This CDR3 is CASSTGTRASTDTQYF. DNA of the CDR3: TGCGCCAGCAGTACCGGGACACGAGCTAGCACAGATACGCAGTATTTT.

The chain recombines TRBV19 with TRBJ1-6, with D perhaps TRBD1 (6 bases). Germline CDR1 and CDR2: LNHDA and SQIVND (reference sequence). The CDR3 runs to 19 residues. The V and J ends lost 2 bases and 0 bases respectively, with 17 bases between them. The chain's CDR3 is CASSIRGAASSSYNSPLHF. CDR3 nucleotide sequence: TGTGCCAGTAGTATAAGGGGGGCTGCTTCGAGCTCCTATAATTCACCCCTCCACTTT.

The chain employs TRBV13 and TRBJ2-1; D unclear. Germline V gene lookup returns CDR1 PRHDT and CDR2 FYEKMQ (reference sequence). V gave up 5 bases and J gave up 3 bases, with 11 bases separating them. The CDR3 loop spans 14 amino acids. This CDR3 is CASSKWLHYNEQFF. The CDR3 DNA reads as TGTGCCAGCAGCAAGTGGCTACACTACAATGAGCAGTTCTTC.

The genes are TRBV10-3 and TRBJ2-7; the match to TRBD2 covers 8 bases. The germline V gene has CDR1 ENHRY and CDR2 SYGVKD. Trimming removed 6 bases from V and 4 bases from J; junction bases left unmatched: 8. The CDR3 extends over 14 amino acids. The CDR3 loop reads CAIRAVAGGYEQYF. CDR3 bases: TGTGCCATCAGGGCAGTGGCGGGAGGTTACGAGCAGTACTTC.

The J gene is TRBJ1-4, the V gene TRBV3-1 (or the pseudogene TRBV3-2); the D gene is possibly TRBD1 (5 bases). Per the germline V gene, CDR1 is LGHDT and CDR2 is YNNKEL (reference sequence). V lost 5 bases and J lost 7, with 14 bases in between. This CDR3 region has 14 residues. The CDR3 reads CASSYGTYGEKLFF. The CDR3 nucleotides are TGTGCCAGCAGCTATGGGACCTATGGTGAAAAACTGTTTTTT.

The CDR3: CASSPGANTEAFF. In nucleotides, the CDR3 is TGTGCCAGCAGCCCGGGGGCCAACACTGAAGCTTTCTTT. The genes are TRBV28 and TRBJ1-1; D is possibly TRBD1 (6 bases). This CDR3 region has 13 residues. The germline gives CDR1 MDHEN, CDR2 SYDVKM. The V end was cut by 6 bases, the J end by 2 bases, with 10 bases between.

The gene calls are TRBV3-1 (or the pseudogene TRBV3-2) and TRBJ1-1; TRBD1 matches 10 bases. V dropped 1 base and J dropped 4; count of bases not matched to a gene: 12. CDR1 is LGHDT and CDR2 is YNNKEL in the germline V gene (reference sequence). The CDR3 contains 18 residues. CDR3 in amino acids: CASSQGSGQGRRGTEAFF. The CDR3 DNA sequence: TGTGCCAGCAGCCAAGGGTCGGGACAGGGGCGGAGAGGCACTGAAGCTTTCTTT.

The gene calls are TRBV13 and TRBJ1-4; 9 bases line up with TRBD1. V shed 0 bases, J shed 7 bases, and the junction held 6 bases outside the gene matches. The CDR3 sequence is 16 residues long. Per germline, CDR1 PRHDT and CDR2 FYEKMQ (reference sequence). CDR3 coding DNA: TGTGCCAGCAGCTTAGGAAGACAGGGGGGGGTTGAAAAACTGTTTTTT. Its protein is CASSLGRQGGVEKLFF.

The chain has TRBV13 and TRBJ2-1; D may correspond to TRBD1 or TRBD2 (5 bases each). V was shortened by 3 bases and J by 6 bases, with 15 bases between the two germline ends. The CDR3 consists of 15 residues. CDR1 and CDR2 (germline): PRHDT, FYEKMQ (reference sequence). CDR3 nucleotide sequence: TGTGCCAGCAGCTTTGTCCGGGGACCTCCCAATGAGCAGTTCTTC. Residues: CASSFVRGPPNEQFF. The full variable domain, its missing parts supplied by reference TRBV13 and TRBJ2-1, is AAGVIQSPRHLIKEKRETATLKCYPIPRHDTVYWYQQGPGQDPQFLISFYEKMQSDKGSIPDRFSAQQFSDYHSELNMSSLELGDSALYFCASSFVRGPPNEQFFGPGTRLTVL.

V gene TRBV7-2 combines with J gene TRBJ1-3, with 8 positions matching TRBD1. Trimming took 6 bases from V and 3 from J; bases not matched to a gene: 4. Germline-derived CDR1 and CDR2 are SGHTA and FQGNSA. CDR3 length: 14 amino acids. In DNA form, the CDR3 reads TGTGCCAGCAGACAGGGGGAAGGTGGAAACACCATATATTTT. This sequence encodes CASRQGEGGNTIYF.

In this sample, this clone turned up once. This chain joins TRBV11-3 and TRBJ2-5; TRBD1 matches 9 bases. There are 13 residues in the CDR3. Germline values: CDR1 SGHNT, CDR2 YENEEA. J gave up 6 bases and V 3 bases, and 2 bases lay outside the gene matches. CDR3 nucleotides: TGTGCCAGCAGCTTGGGACAGGGAAAGACCCAGTACTTC. Translation: CASSLGQGKTQYF.